A selection of T cell receptor beta chains follows, all from one sample in a study of response to subunit inactivated influenza vaccine. TCRdb passed the RT-PCR reads through MiXCR, listing each CDR3 protein once. Altogether hundreds of thousands of distinct CDR3 sequences are present, roughly 20% being singletons, with the ten largest covering roughly 10%. Sequencing was performed on PBMCs from blood, taken 5 to 6 days after vaccination. The receptors shown here come from a man between 45 and 60 years old who received an inactivated influenza vaccine. Both conserved end residues are part of each CDR3. Each record gives: J gene, V gene, CDR3 length, CDR3 protein.

>TRBJ2-7|TRBV7-8|14
CASSFGGFIYEQYF
>TRBJ2-7|TRBV13|14
CASSFPGQEYEQYF
>TRBJ2-2|TRBV12-3/TRBV12-4|16
CASRRTSGSGTGELFF
>TRBJ1-3|TRBV27|15
CASSPLPGAGNTIYF
>TRBJ2-7|TRBV7-2|14
CASSLVPRAGEQYF
>TRBJ2-7|TRBV29-1|14
CSVILGSGSYEQYF
>TRBJ2-1|TRBV7-3|14
CASRLAGANNEQFF
>TRBJ1-2|TRBV7-2|14
CASSKQAGFNGYTF
>TRBJ2-7|TRBV4-1|16
CASSLHVGSYSYEQYF
>TRBJ1-4|TRBV24-1|14
CATSDPQGEEKLFF
>TRBJ1-5|TRBV5-1|16
CASSPDPSGGTQPQHF
>TRBJ2-1|TRBV3-1|16
CASSQGLTSGANEQFF
>TRBJ1-1|TRBV27|17
CASSFPRGRVMNTEAFF
>TRBJ1-6|TRBV28|13
CASQGLPNSPLHF
>TRBJ2-5|TRBV10-3|15
CAISEQKGGQETQYF
>TRBJ1-6|TRBV28|15
CASSQPDPRVSPLHF
>TRBJ2-1|TRBV5-1|17
CASSPGGGLKPYNEQFF
>TRBJ1-1|TRBV6-2/TRBV6-3|17
CASSYDITGLMNTEAFF
>TRBJ2-3|TRBV20-1|15
CSANGLAGVPDTQYF
>TRBJ1-1|TRBV25-1|12
CASSEAGPKAFF
>TRBJ2-5|TRBV5-1|16
CASSFGLEESQETQYF
>TRBJ2-1|TRBV12-3/TRBV12-4|14
CASSFSGVYNEQFF
>TRBJ2-1|TRBV6-5|14
CASSSTDRGDEQFF
>TRBJ2-3|TRBV7-2|15
CASSSLAGVTDTQYF
>TRBJ2-3|TRBV7-3|15
CASSSLAGARDTQYF
>TRBJ2-1|TRBV20-1|12
CSARFSYNEQFF
>TRBJ2-7|TRBV19|14
CASKGTSRPYEQYF
>TRBJ1-5|TRBV10-3|17
CAISDSDGTGLNQPQHF
>TRBJ2-1|TRBV6-2/TRBV6-3|17
CASSSPPTSGKAPEQFF
>TRBJ2-3|TRBV20-1|13
CSAEVPSTDTQYF
>TRBJ2-6|TRBV20-1|15
CSTSGGYSGANVLTF
>TRBJ1-1|TRBV10-2|13
CASSEWSSTEAFF
>TRBJ2-7|TRBV6-1|17
CASRPRLAVGSSYEQYF
>TRBJ1-3|TRBV12-3/TRBV12-4|16
CASRPGLLLSGNTIYF
>TRBJ2-2|TRBV6-1|14
CATGPAGNTGELFF
>TRBJ2-1|TRBV28|13
CASSNRDYNEQFF
>TRBJ1-6|TRBV28|14
CASSRTGGSTHLHF
>TRBJ2-5|TRBV12-3/TRBV12-4|15
CASSLTTRGLETQYF
>TRBJ1-1|TRBV6-2/TRBV6-3|16
CASSYAGGFMNTEAFF
>TRBJ2-3|TRBV27|15
CASSLSRGEADTQYF
>TRBJ2-7|TRBV5-5|11
CASRYSYEQYF
>TRBJ2-7|TRBV10-3|14
CAIRGDRGIYEQYF
>TRBJ2-7|TRBV5-1|15
CASSFGGQGEGEQYF
>TRBJ2-5|TRBV2|15
CASSQTSGSYETQYF
>TRBJ2-1|TRBV7-3|14
CASSADRGKGEQFF
>TRBJ2-1|TRBV20-1|12
CSAGLGRNEQFF
>TRBJ1-1|TRBV25-1|13
CASSPRRQGRAFF
>TRBJ1-2|TRBV14|12
CASSQRQWGYTF
>TRBJ2-7|TRBV12-3/TRBV12-4|15
CASRRRTSGSYEQYF